This passage covers 29 T cell receptor beta chains from one sample sequenced in a study of breast tumors, draining lymph nodes, adjacent tissues. The lymph nodes were axillary draining lymph nodes from breast cancer patients. TCRdb passed the multiplex PCR reads through MiXCR, listing each CDR3 protein once. The sample lists 140,000 or so distinct CDR3 sequences; 30% to 35% were seen once. Specimen: axillary lymph node tissue. The origin of the receptors is a female donor with breast cancer. Some clones in this sample may be carry-over from other donors' samples.

In its sample, this clonotype was seen many times. Being one base from a much bigger clone, this may be a read error. The gene calls are TRBV20-1 and TRBJ2-5; 7 nucleotides align to TRBD1. The germline V gene encodes CDR1 DFQATT and CDR2 SNEGSKA (reference sequence). The CDR3 spans 12 residues. Here the CDR3 reads CSARDRQETPYF. The CDR3 bases are TGCAGTGCCAGGGACAGACAAGAGACCCCGTACTTC.

Regarding this clonotype: It may be a read error: a sequence one base away is much more abundant. V usage is TRBV19 and J usage is TRBJ1-2; D gene unclear. Trimming removed 8 bases from V and 4 bases from J, with 8 bases in between. This CDR3 region has 11 residues. Germline CDR1 is LNHDA and CDR2 is SQIVND (reference sequence). The chain's CDR3 is CASAGFYGYTF. CDR3 nucleotide sequence: TGTGCCAGTGCTGGTTTCTATGGCTACACCTTC.

This clonotype was detected ten times or more. The V gene is TRBV18, the J gene TRBJ2-3; TRBD2 matches at 9 bases. V shed 5 bases, J shed 0 bases, and the junction held 3 bases outside the gene matches. CDR1 and CDR2 (germline): KGHSH, LQKENI. The length of the CDR3 is 15 residues. The CDR3 region has the DNA TGTGCCAGCTCATCCGCGGGGGGGAGCACAGATACGCAGTATTTT. Translated: CASSSAGGSTDTQYF.

Regarding this clonotype: This likely comes from a read error, as the CDR3 has no conserved phenylalanine or tryptophan at its end. The chain couples TRBV6-1 to TRBJ2-3; 7 bases agree with TRBD1. The germline V gene has CDR1 MNHNS and CDR2 SASEGT. J gave up 3 bases and V 6 bases, and 6 bases lay outside the gene matches. This CDR3 region has 14 residues. The CDR3 DNA reads TGTGCCAGCAGCCGGGACAGCACTACAGATACGCAGTATCTT. As protein: CASSRDSTTDTQYL.

A note on this clonotype: A much more abundant neighbour one base away suggests this may be a read error. This chain links TRBV10-3 with TRBJ1-5; D is perhaps TRBD1 (5 bases). Germline V gene lookup returns CDR1 ENHRY and CDR2 SYGVKD. The CDR3 consists of 13 residues. Trimming cost V 7 bases and J 4 bases, with 11 bases left between them. This CDR3 reads CAITGGVNQPQHF. The CDR3 DNA is TGTGCCATCACGGGGGGAGTGAATCAGCCCCAGCATTTT.

This clonotype has a count of ten or more. The chain carries TRBV20-1 and TRBJ1-6, with a weak D call TRBD1 (5 bases). The CDR3 extends over 14 amino acids. The germline V gene encodes CDR1 DFQATT and CDR2 SNEGSKA (reference sequence). Trimming took off 1 base at V and 7 bases at J, with 11 bases between the two ends. CDR3 amino acids: CSARGTRDNSPLHF. CDR3 DNA sequence: TGCAGTGCTAGAGGGACACGGGACAATTCACCCCTCCACTTT.

This clonotype has a handful of counts. A much larger clonotype is one base distant, so this may be a read error. This chain uses TRBV12-5 with TRBJ1-4; D is ambiguous. Germline lookup yields CDR1 LGHNT and CDR2 FRNRAP. The CDR3 loop spans 13 amino acids. CDR3 DNA sequence: TGTGCTAGTGGCCCGGGTTTGGGCGAAAAACTGTCTTTT. Translated, it gives CASGPGLGEKLSF. The variable domain in full, completed from reference TRBV12-5 and TRBJ1-4, reads DARVTQTPRHKVTEMGQEVTMRCQPILGHNTVFWYRQTMMQGLELLAYFRNRAPLDDSGMPKDRFSAEMPDATLATLKIQPSEPRDSAVYFCASGPGLGEKLSFGSGTQLSVL.

The chain couples TRBV20-1 to TRBJ2-7; 16 bases fit TRBD2. The V gene end was trimmed by 5 bases and the J gene end by 2 bases; junction bases not matched to a gene: 3. The CDR3 has 15 residues. CDR1 is DFQATT, CDR2 SNEGSKA, per germline (reference sequence). CDR3 region: CSARGTSGGAYEQYF. In DNA form, the CDR3 reads TGCAGTGCTCGGGGGACTAGCGGGGGGGCCTACGAGCAGTACTTC.

This clonotype has at least ten counts. A much more abundant neighbour one base away suggests this may be a read error. CDR3 sequence reads: CASSPVEHNSPLHF. The CDR3, as DNA: TGTGCCAGCAGTCCGGTAGAACATAATTCACCCCTCCACTTT. The chain combines TRBV6-5 with TRBJ1-6; D call uncertain. V shed 5 bases and J shed 5 bases, with 10 bases lying between them. The CDR3 spans 14 residues. The germline V gene has CDR1 MNHEY and CDR2 SVGAGI.

In this sample, this clonotype turned up many times. This chain connects TRBV5-1 to TRBJ2-7; perhaps TRBD2 as D (7 bases). The germline V and J ends were trimmed by 4 bases and 0 bases, with 14 bases remaining between them. This CDR3 contains 15 residues. Germline V gene lookup returns CDR1 SGHRS and CDR2 YFSETQ. DNA of the CDR3: TGCGCCAGCAGCCTTGGCGGGGGCAGCTCCTACGAGCAGTACGTC. Its translation is CASSLGGGSSYEQYV.

In this sample, this clonotype turned up many times. V and J are TRBV5-1 and TRBJ1-4; TRBD1 is a possible D gene (6 bases). CDR3 length: 15 residues. The ends were cut back, 3 bases at V and 5 bases at J, with 14 bases in the middle. Germline V gene lookup returns CDR1 SGHRS and CDR2 YFSETQ. The CDR3 is CASSWKGGKNEKLFF. CDR3 nucleotides: TGCGCCAGCAGCTGGAAGGGGGGCAAAAATGAAAAACTGTTTTTT.

The table lists this clonotype with many counts. The J gene is TRBJ1-3, the V gene TRBV5-1; D remains ambiguous. Trimming stripped 0 bases from V and 1 base from J, with 11 bases between. Germline assignment: CDR1 SGHRS and CDR2 YFSETQ. There are 16 residues in the CDR3. CDR3 region: CASSLVGEQSGNTIYF. The CDR3, as DNA: TGCGCCAGCAGCTTGGTTGGTGAGCAGTCTGGAAACACCATATATTTT. Supplemented by reference TRBV5-1 and TRBJ1-3, the full variable domain reads KAGVTQTPRYLIKTRGQQVTLSCSPISGHRSVSWYQQTPGQGLQFLFEYFSETQRNKGNFPGRFSGRQFSNSRSEMNVSTLELGDSALYLCASSLVGEQSGNTIYFGEGSWLTVV.

For this clonotype: At one boundary the junction diverges from the germline segment, which might be a read error. The chain couples TRBV13 to TRBJ2-1; D is possibly TRBD1 or TRBD2 (5 bases each). The CDR3 runs to 18 residues. The germline CDR1 and CDR2 sequences are PRHDT and FYEKMQ (reference sequence). The DNA of the CDR3 is TGTGCCAGCAGCTTACCTCGGTGGCAGCAAGGGACCTACAGTGAGCAGTTCTTC. Protein: CASSLPRWQQGTYSEQFF. The entire variable domain, with the rest obtained from reference TRBV13 and TRBJ2-1, is as follows: AAGVIQSPRHLIKEKRETATLKCYPIPRHDTVYWYQQGPGQDPQFLISFYEKMQSDKGSIPDRFSAQQFSDYHSELNMSSLELGDSALYFCASSLPRWQQGTYSEQFFGPGTRLTVL.

Ten or more counts support this clonotype. The chain joins TRBV30 to TRBJ1-3; 7 nucleotides match TRBD1. The germline gives CDR1 GTSNPN, CDR2 SVGIG (reference sequence). The V and J ends lost 4 bases and 3 bases, in that order; junction bases with no gene match: 15. The CDR3 runs 17 residues. CDR3 sequence (DNA): TGTGCCTGGAAAACGGGACAGTACGGCTCTCGTGGAAACACCATATATTTT. Translation: CAWKTGQYGSRGNTIYF.

This clonotype was picked up many times. V usage is TRBV3-1 and J usage is TRBJ1-2; D is unclear. The CDR3 covers 13 residues. Germline values: CDR1 LGHDT, CDR2 YNNKEL (reference sequence). V lost 2 bases to trimming and J lost 8 bases, with 12 bases between them. In nucleotides, the CDR3 is TGTGCCAGCAGCCAAAAGGTCTCGGGGGGCTACACCTTC. Protein product: CASSQKVSGGYTF.

This rearrangement joins TRBV2 to TRBJ1-6; D is ambiguous. The CDR3 runs 16 residues. Germline V lookup: CDR1 SNHLY, CDR2 FYNNEI. With 1 base removed from V and 5 bases from J, the gap between germline ends came to 12 bases. The DNA for the CDR3 is TGTGCCAGCAGTGAAGTTCGGCCAGAGAATAATTCACCCCTCCACTTT. This encodes CASSEVRPENNSPLHF. The full variable domain, in which reference TRBV2 and TRBJ1-6 provide the parts outside the CDR3, is EPEVTQTPSHQVTQMGQEVILRCVPISNHLYFYWYRQILGQKVEFLVSFYNNEISEKSEIFDDQFSVERPDGSNFTLKIRSTKLEDSAMYFCASSEVRPENNSPLHFGNGTRLTVT.

This sequence joins TRBV29-1 and TRBJ1-6; unclear D gene. Germline V gene lookup returns CDR1 SQVTM and CDR2 ANQGSEA. CDR3 length: 12 residues. Here the CDR3 reads CRDGPYNSPLHF. CDR3 bases: TGCAGAGATGGCCCCTATAATTCACCCCTCCACTTT.

On this clonotype itself: This sequence may be a read error, since a much larger clone differs from it by one base. The chain carries TRBV5-8 and TRBJ1-2; no firm D call. The V end was cut by 1 base, the J end by 4 bases, with 8 bases between. CDR1 and CDR2 from the germline V gene are SGHTS and YDEGEE. This CDR3 contains 13 residues. CDR3 DNA sequence: TGTGCCAGCAGCTTGTATCTGGCCTATGGCTACACCTTC. It encodes CASSLYLAYGYTF.

This clonotype was observed many times. This clone may be a read error of a much larger clone one base away. The chain couples TRBV20-1 to TRBJ2-7; 14 bases agree with TRBD2. The CDR3 length is 15 residues. V shed 6 bases, J shed 4 bases, and the junction held 8 bases outside the gene matches. Germline V lookup: CDR1 DFQATT, CDR2 SNEGSKA (reference sequence). As DNA, the CDR3 is TGCAGTGCAAAGGGGGGACTAGCGGGGGCATACGAGCAGTACTTC. It translates to CSAKGGLAGAYEQYF.

The chain is built from TRBV20-1 and TRBJ2-3; 10 bases are a match to TRBD1. The V segment lost 6 bases and the J segment 11 bases; nucleotides outside the gene matches: 14. The V gene's germline CDR1 is DFQATT and CDR2 SNEGSKA (reference sequence). CDR3 length: 14 amino acids. The CDR3 spells CSAPKTGGIYEQYF. The CDR3 nucleotides are TGCAGTGCGCCTAAGACAGGGGGCATCTATGAGCAGTATTTT.

The chain combines TRBV5-6 with TRBJ2-3; D may correspond to TRBD1 or TRBD2 (5 bases each). CDR1 is SGHDT and CDR2 is YYEEEE in the germline V gene. The CDR3 has 13 residues. The ends were cut back, 4 bases at V and 2 bases at J, with 8 bases in the middle. The CDR3 loop is CASSPGPTDTQYF. The CDR3 nucleotides read TGTGCCAGCAGCCCGGGGCCCACAGATACGCAGTATTTT. Looking up the rest from reference TRBV5-6 and TRBJ2-3 gives the full variable domain: DAGVTQSPTHLIKTRGQQVTLRCSPKSGHDTVSWYQQALGQGPQFIFQYYEEEERQRGNFPDRFSGHQFPNYSSELNVNALLLGDSALYLCASSPGPTDTQYFGPGTRLTVL.

This chain uses TRBV20-1 with TRBJ1-1; possibly TRBD1 for D (6 bases). The CDR3 extends over 14 amino acids. Deletions cut 5 bases from V and 2 bases from J, with 15 bases between. The germline CDR1 and CDR2 sequences are DFQATT and SNEGSKA (reference sequence). The CDR3 sequence is CSADDRPTNTEAFF. In DNA, the CDR3 is TGCAGTGCTGATGACAGGCCTACTAACACTGAAGCTTTCTTT.

This clonotype was observed many times. The gene calls are TRBV6-2 or TRBV6-3 and TRBJ2-7; a weak D match, TRBD1 (6 bases). Germline V lookup: CDR1 MNHEY, CDR2 SVGEGT. This CDR3 spans 13 amino acids. V lost 6 bases, J lost 3 bases, and 12 bases lay in between. CDR3 in DNA: TGTGCCAGCAGAAGAACAGGGAGCTACGAGCAGTACGTC. Translating it yields CASRRTGSYEQYV.

This clonotype has a handful of counts. With a much larger clone just one base away, this may be a read error. J is TRBJ2-7 and V is TRBV3-1; TRBD2 agrees at 13 bases. The CDR3 runs 15 residues. Germline values: CDR1 LGHDT, CDR2 YNNKEL (reference sequence). CDR3 sequence reads: CASSRGTSGNYGQYV. The CDR3 bases are TGTGCCAGCAGCCGCGGGACTAGCGGGAACTACGGGCAGTACGTC.

This clonotype was counted many times. The chain combines TRBV20-1 with TRBJ1-6; D call uncertain. The CDR3 consists of 14 residues. CDR1 DFQATT and CDR2 SNEGSKA come from the germline V gene (reference sequence). V lost 3 bases and J 11 bases, leaving 17 bases between the germline ends. CDR3 sequence: CSAREPLDGTPLHF. The CDR3, as DNA: TGCAGTGCTAGGGAGCCGTTGGATGGTACACCCCTCCACTTT.

In this sample, this clonotype turned up a few times. A much larger clone differs by one base, so this may be a read error. The chain employs TRBV6-1 and TRBJ2-7; the D is unclear. CDR1 and CDR2 from the germline V gene are MNHNS and SASEGT. Deletions cut 6 bases from V and 0 bases from J, with 9 bases between. CDR3 length: 13 amino acids. CDR3 protein: CASRHGASYEQYV. CDR3 DNA: TGTGCCAGCAGGCACGGAGCCTCCTACGAGCAGTACGTC.

This clonotype was counted many times. This chain uses TRBV4-1 with TRBJ2-1; 13 bases align to TRBD2. The CDR3 has 18 residues. V lost 0 bases to trimming and J lost 4 bases; unmatched junction nucleotides: 6. Germline V gene lookup returns CDR1 MGHRA and CDR2 YSYEKL. CDR3 DNA: TGCGCCAGCAGCCAAGATAGGACTAGCGGGGGTCTATACAATGAGCAGTTCTTC. Translation: CASSQDRTSGGLYNEQFF.

This clonotype was recorded at least ten times. The chain combines TRBV2 with TRBJ2-3; D is unresolved. The V end was cut by 6 bases, the J end by 4 bases, with 8 bases between. CDR1 and CDR2 (germline): SNHLY, FYNNEI. The CDR3 runs to 12 residues. The CDR3 DNA reads TGTGCCAGCAGCCAAGGAGCAGATACGCAGTATTTT. Translation gives CASSQGADTQYF.

This clonotype came up many times. The CDR3 bases are TGCAGTGCCAGCACGGACAGGGAATGGGCAGATACGCAGTATTTT. Translated: CSASTDREWADTQYF. The chain recombines TRBV20-1 with TRBJ2-3; TRBD1 agrees at 8 bases. Germline V CDR1 and CDR2: DFQATT, SNEGSKA (reference sequence). The CDR3 loop spans 15 amino acids. J gave up 4 bases and V 6 bases, and 12 bases lay outside the gene matches.